This T cell receptor beta chain was observed in a study of beta chain features in type 1 diabetes (dated by TCRdb to 2016 to 2019). Broadly, across the study: No differences in mean age, gender distribution, total cell number or subset yield were found between patients and healthy donors. In the study, recently diagnosed type 1 diabetes patients and matched healthy donors were compared on the TCRB repertoires of their sorted circulating CD4+ T cell subsets. A total of about 99,000,000 sorted cells were examined across all samples, and RNA yield correlated strongly with the number of cells per subset. Regulatory and stem cell-like memory subsets were isolated from only 8 patients and about eight healthy donors, whereas naive and central memory subsets came from all 30 or so donors.

Germline trimming amounts to 0 bases on V and 9 bases on J, with 6 as the count of junction bases outside the gene matches. Including cysteine and phenylalanine, the CDR3 has 14 amino acids. Just CDR3 DNA is preserved here, 42 bases in frame from base 1. The germline V gene specifies SGDLS as CDR1 and YYNGEE as CDR2. Each donor gave one peripheral blood draw, averaging approximately 0.12 L, which was collected into heparinised tubes. A BD FACSAria II and a panel including CD45RO, CCR7, CD25, CD127, CD95 and CD27 were used to sort naive, central memory, regulatory and stem cell-like memory CD4+ T cells. All sorted populations exceeded 95% purity. PBMCs were isolated immediately by Lymphoprep density gradient centrifugation and stained directly without culture. To minimize batch effects, samples were stained and sorted in pairs, one healthy donor with one patient per experiment. What the study reported, not specific to this receptor: At VDJ recombination sites, type 1 diabetes patients had fewer insertions and more deleted nucleotides, which implies abnormalities in thymic rearrangement. Naive, central memory and regulatory TCRB repertoires appeared to be more similar among patients than among healthy donors. Because small numbers of individuals were included in the HLA sub-analyses, any influence of HLA type on TCRB rearrangement was left unresolved. Type 1 diabetes patients showed a moderate but significant shortening of TCRB CDR3 length in all four CD4+ subsets. Sequencing cDNA rather than genomic DNA could over-represent highly expressing activated cells, although activation and CD3 levels did not differ between groups. Shorter templates might have been favored by PCR, but patient and control samples were amplified and corrected together, so both groups would have been affected equally by any skew.

Concerning this clone itself: What antigen it recognizes has not been identified. Base qualities are not provided; no much larger clone lies one nucleotide away.

The entire amount of isolated RNA was reverse transcribed using the High Capacity cDNA Reverse Transcription Kit, so the sequenced TCRB transcripts were expressed ones. Naive, central memory and regulatory T cell samples underwent deep immunoSEQ sequencing, averaging around 3.9 million total reads per sample. Sorted cells were lysed in RLT buffer, and RNA was extracted using DNase-treated RNeasy Micro or Mini kits according to cell number. Each cell subset was processed on its own to prevent cross-contamination, while patient and healthy donor samples were processed together. Using the immunoSEQ multiplex PCR, TCRB sequences were amplified from cDNA into 87-bp fragments spanning the CDR3 region. Amplicons were sequenced on the Illumina HiSeq platform. From the authors' description of their analysis: PCR bias was computationally corrected using synthetic template baselines, reads within Hamming distance 2 were collapsed, and singletons that could not be merged were discarded. By aligning reads against IMGT, V, D and J genes, CDR3 length, and insertions or deletions at six rearrangement sites were assigned. Within each subset, clonotype counts were normalized to sorted cell number, and only after that were true diversity and Gini coefficients computed with the tcR R package. The overlap coefficient, calculated on TCRB nucleotide sequences, was used to quantify repertoire sharing. Sourced from immuneACCESS, this table was stored by TCRdb with only in-frame sequences that have V and J called. A share of the clones is absent; for the studies checked, an unresolved V gene accounts for under half, and the remainder has no known explanation. V and J calls and clone size are given by that table; D and trimming were obtained from the DNA. The sample has fewer than 200,000 clones on record, approximately 10% of them singletons. Jointly, the top ten make up 0.5% of the sample.

The rearrangement combines TRBV9 with TRBJ2-4, with 7 junctional bases fitting TRBD2. This sequence originates from a man aged 25-40 years with type 1 diabetes. What was sequenced was central memory CD4+ T cells from blood. Here the CDR3 is given as CASSVGSGGGIQYF. In nucleotides, the sequence is TGTGCCAGCAGCGTAGGATCCGGCGGGGGCATTCAGTACTTC. With the rest looked up from the reference TRBV9 and TRBJ2-4 genes rather than sequenced, the full variable domain is DSGVTQTPKHLITATGQRVTLRCSPRSGDLSVYWYQQSLDQGLQFLIQYYNGEERAKGNILERFSAQQFPDLHSELNLSSLELGDSALYFCASSVGSGGGIQYFGAGTRLSVL.